These 16 T cell receptor beta chains originate from one sample sequenced in a study of blood T cell repertoires in COVID-19. Some clones are missing from TCRdb's copy, which holds only in-frame ones; the method was immunoSEQ multiplex PCR. The top ten clones hold around 5.4% of a sample with under 65,000 clones, 84% of them seen once. Material for sequencing was peripheral blood. These TCRs come from a woman between 55 and 75 years old with acute or convalescent COVID-19.

A few counts support this clone. The chain couples TRBV7-9 to TRBJ2-7, with TRBD1 as a possible D gene (6 bases). V lost 3 bases, J lost 0 bases, and 9 bases lay in between. The germline V gene encodes CDR1 SEHNR and CDR2 FQNEAQ (reference sequence). This CDR3 comprises 14 residues. CDR3 region: CASSFTGSSYEQYF. The CDR3 DNA is TGTGCCAGCAGCTTCACAGGGAGCTCCTACGAGCAGTACTTC.

The chain joins TRBV5-1 to TRBJ1-2; possibly TRBD1 for D (6 bases). CDR3 length: 15 residues. Trimming shortened V by 5 bases and J by 5 bases, and 19 bases separated the two germline ends. Germline CDR1 is SGHRS and CDR2 is YFSETQ. Here the CDR3 reads CASRPGTGTPYGYTF. CDR3 coding DNA: TGCGCCAGCAGGCCAGGAACCGGGACACCATATGGCTACACCTTC.

The genes are TRBV6-6 and TRBJ1-6, with TRBD1 matching over 9 bases. CDR1 and CDR2 (germline): MNHNY, SVGAGI (reference sequence). The CDR3 is 15 amino acids. V lost 8 bases, J lost 4 bases, and 6 bases stayed unmatched. In DNA, the CDR3 is TGTGCCAGCGGGAACAGGGGGCCTTATAATTCACCCCTCCACTTT. Its translation is CASGNRGPYNSPLHF.

This sequence joins TRBV11-2 and TRBJ2-7, with 11 bases aligning to TRBD2. CDR1 is SGHAT and CDR2 is FQNNGV in the germline V gene. The CDR3 is 15 amino acids. Trimming at V came to 1 base and at J to 3 bases, leaving 2 bases not matched to a gene. Written as DNA, the CDR3 is TGTGCCAGCAGCTTAGCAACTAGCGGGGGCTACGAGCAGTACTTC. Translation: CASSLATSGGYEQYF.

The V gene is TRBV9, the J gene TRBJ2-7; the D is unclear. Trimming removed 4 bases at V and 0 bases at J, with 14 bases between. Germline V gives CDR1 SGDLS, CDR2 YYNGEE. The CDR3 sequence is 15 residues long. The CDR3 protein is CASSPGERSSYEQYF. For the CDR3, the DNA is TGTGCCAGCAGCCCCGGAGAAAGGAGCTCCTACGAGCAGTACTTC.

The chain couples TRBV7-3 to TRBJ1-1; D call uncertain. Trimming removed 1 base from V and 6 bases from J, with 12 bases in between. Germline CDR1 reads SGHTA; CDR2 reads FQGTGA. The CDR3 covers 14 residues. CDR3 in DNA: TGTGCCAGCAGCTTAAGGCCCACTAGCGCTGAAGCTTTCTTT. Its translation: CASSLRPTSAEAFF.

The rearrangement joins TRBV19 to TRBJ2-5; TRBD2 matches 9 bases. This CDR3 has 16 residues. The junction had 9 bases not matched to a gene; V was cut back by 5 bases and J by 2 bases. Germline V gene sequence: CDR1 LNHDA, CDR2 SQIVND (reference sequence). CDR3 protein: CASSVGTSPKQETQYF. The CDR3 DNA reads as TGTGCCAGTAGTGTCGGGACTAGCCCTAAACAAGAGACCCAGTACTTC.

The chain uses TRBV7-2 and TRBJ1-5; D is undetermined. In germline, CDR1 is SGHTA, CDR2 FQGNSA. The V and J ends lost 5 bases and 0 bases respectively, with 17 bases between them. The CDR3 totals 17 residues. The CDR3 here is CASSLEGPGVSNQPQHF. The CDR3 DNA is TGTGCCAGCAGCCTCGAGGGCCCCGGGGTTAGCAATCAGCCCCAGCATTTT.

V and J are TRBV5-4 and TRBJ2-7; 8 positions match TRBD2. With 2 bases clipped from V and 5 bases from J, the junction kept 12 bases outside the gene matches. Germline CDR1 is SGHNT and CDR2 is YYREEE (reference sequence). This CDR3 comprises 16 residues. CDR3: CASSLRVGGAPNEQYF. In DNA form, the CDR3 reads TGTGCCAGCAGCTTACGAGTCGGGGGGGCCCCGAACGAGCAGTACTTC.

This sequence joins TRBV11-2 and TRBJ2-2, with 11 bases matching TRBD2. There are 19 residues in the CDR3. The V gene's germline CDR1 is SGHAT and CDR2 FQNNGV. Trimming at V came to 5 bases and at J to 7 bases, leaving 18 bases not matched to a gene. The CDR3, as DNA: TGTGCCAGCAGCCGGAGGCCGGCTAGCGGGGGGCCCTCCATCGGGGAGCTGTTTTTT. Its protein product is CASSRRPASGGPSIGELFF. Full variable domain (rest looked up from reference TRBV11-2 and TRBJ2-2): EAGVAQSPRYKIIEKRQSVAFWCNPISGHATLYWYQQILGQGPKLLIQFQNNGVVDDSQLPKDRFSAERLKGVDSTLKIQPAKLEDSAVYLCASSRRPASGGPSIGELFFGEGSRLTVL.

The CDR3 DNA reads as TGTGCCAGCAGCCCCCCCCCGAGGGTTACTATGAACACTGAAGCTTTCTTT. Residues: CASSPPPRVTMNTEAFF. This chain links TRBV7-9 with TRBJ1-1; D is ambiguous. The germline CDR1 and CDR2 sequences are SEHNR and FQNEAQ (reference sequence). V shed 5 bases and J shed 0 bases, with 19 bases lying between them. The length of the CDR3 is 17 residues.

This sequence joins TRBV6-5 and TRBJ1-5; the D gene is possibly TRBD1 (5 bases). The germline V gene has CDR1 MNHEY and CDR2 SVGAGI. Trimming pared 6 bases from V and 4 bases from J, leaving 10 bases between. The CDR3 sequence is 13 residues long. The CDR3 region is CASSPAGNQPQHF. Written as DNA, the CDR3 is TGTGCCAGCAGCCCCGCAGGGAATCAGCCCCAGCATTTT.

This sequence joins TRBV9 and TRBJ1-1; TRBD1 aligns across 7 bases. This CDR3 has 14 amino acids. Germline values: CDR1 SGDLS, CDR2 YYNGEE. J gave up 4 bases and V 4 bases, and 7 bases lay outside the gene matches. The CDR3 DNA reads TGTGCCAGCAGCTCTGCAGGGGGTCGCACTGAAGCTTTCTTT. It is translated as CASSSAGGRTEAFF.

This clone was picked up one time. The V and J genes are TRBV19 and TRBJ1-2, with D possibly TRBD1 on 5 matching bases. The ends were cut back, 7 bases at V and 2 bases at J, with 20 bases in the middle. Germline lookup yields CDR1 LNHDA and CDR2 SQIVND (reference sequence). The CDR3 contains 16 residues. The CDR3 sequence is CASTPGHGPVNYGYTF. The CDR3 DNA reads TGTGCCAGTACCCCAGGACACGGCCCGGTGAACTATGGCTACACCTTC. The full variable domain, rest sourced from reference TRBV19 and TRBJ1-2, is DGGITQSPKYLFRKEGQNVTLSCEQNLNHDAMYWYRQDPGQGLRLIYYSQIVNDFQKGDIAEGYSVSREKKESFPLTVTSAQKNPTAFYLCASTPGHGPVNYGYTFGSGTRLTVV.

This sequence joins TRBV29-1 and TRBJ1-1; TRBD1 aligns across 10 bases. The CDR3 totals 14 residues. Germline CDR1 and CDR2: SQVTM and ANQGSEA. The trim removed 4 bases at V and 8 bases at J, leaving 10 bases unmatched. The CDR3 spells CSVVWDRGTREAFF. The CDR3 bases are TGCAGCGTTGTATGGGACAGGGGCACCAGAGAAGCTTTCTTT.

The CDR3 region has the DNA TGCGCCAGCAGCCCGGGACAGGGAGCCGGGGAGCTGTTTTTT. The encoded protein is CASSPGQGAGELFF. V usage is TRBV5-1 and J usage is TRBJ2-2; 9 nucleotides match TRBD1. The CDR3 runs to 14 residues. Germline assignment: CDR1 SGHRS and CDR2 YFSETQ. The J segment lost 6 bases and the V segment lost 4 bases, leaving 4 bases of the junction unmatched.